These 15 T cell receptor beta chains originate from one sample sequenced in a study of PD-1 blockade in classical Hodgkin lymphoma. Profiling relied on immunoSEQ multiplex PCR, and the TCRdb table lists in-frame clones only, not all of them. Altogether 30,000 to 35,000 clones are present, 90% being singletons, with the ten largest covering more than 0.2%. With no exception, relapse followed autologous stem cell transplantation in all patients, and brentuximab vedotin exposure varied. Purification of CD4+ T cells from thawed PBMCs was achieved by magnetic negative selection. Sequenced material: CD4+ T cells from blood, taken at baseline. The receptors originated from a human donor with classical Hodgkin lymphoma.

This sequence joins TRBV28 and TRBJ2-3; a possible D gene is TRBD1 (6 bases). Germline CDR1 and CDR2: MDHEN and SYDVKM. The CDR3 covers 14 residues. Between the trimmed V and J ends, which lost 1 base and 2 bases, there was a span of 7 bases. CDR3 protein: CASSLSGATDTQYF. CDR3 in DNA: TGTGCCAGCAGTTTATCAGGGGCCACAGATACGCAGTATTTT.

The CDR3 here is CASSTGQGITGELFF. Written as DNA, the CDR3 is TGTGCCAGCTCAACGGGACAGGGGATAACCGGGGAGCTGTTTTTT. The V call is TRBV18, the J call TRBJ2-2; 10 bases are a match to TRBD1. CDR1 KGHSH and CDR2 LQKENI come from the germline V gene. This CDR3 has 15 amino acids. V dropped 5 bases and J dropped 5; count of bases not matched to a gene: 5.

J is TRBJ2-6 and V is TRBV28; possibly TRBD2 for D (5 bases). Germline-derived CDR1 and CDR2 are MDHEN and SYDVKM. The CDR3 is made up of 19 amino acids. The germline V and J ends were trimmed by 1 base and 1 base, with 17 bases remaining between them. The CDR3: CASSLYRKTWRSGANVLTF. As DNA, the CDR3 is TGTGCCAGCAGTTTATACCGGAAAACATGGAGGTCTGGGGCCAACGTCCTGACTTTC.

Here the CDR3 reads CASSRRTESYEQYF. The DNA of the CDR3 is TGTGCCAGCAGCCGGAGGACAGAGTCCTACGAGCAGTACTTC. The rearrangement uses TRBV6-1 and TRBJ2-7; D might be TRBD1 (6 bases). The V gene lost 6 bases and the J gene lost 1 base, with 13 bases spanning the gap. The germline CDR1 and CDR2 sequences are MNHNS and SASEGT. This CDR3 contains 14 residues.

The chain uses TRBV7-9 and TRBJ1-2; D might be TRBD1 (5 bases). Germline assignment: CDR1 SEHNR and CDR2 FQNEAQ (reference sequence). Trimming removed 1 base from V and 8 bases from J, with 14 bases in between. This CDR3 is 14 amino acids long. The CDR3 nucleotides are TGTGCCAGCAGCTTAGTAGGGGAAGGGGACGGCTACACCTTC. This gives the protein CASSLVGEGDGYTF.

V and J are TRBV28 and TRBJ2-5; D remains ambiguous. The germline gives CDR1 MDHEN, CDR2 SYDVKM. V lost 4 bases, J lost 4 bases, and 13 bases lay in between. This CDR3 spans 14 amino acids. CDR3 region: CASSSSGRGETQYF. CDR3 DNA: TGTGCCAGCAGTTCAAGTGGACGAGGAGAGACCCAGTACTTC.

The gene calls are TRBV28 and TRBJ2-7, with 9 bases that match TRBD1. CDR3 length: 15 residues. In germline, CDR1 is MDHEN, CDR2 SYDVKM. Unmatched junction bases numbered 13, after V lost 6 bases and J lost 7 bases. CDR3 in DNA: TGTGCCAGCAGGAGATCCGGGACAGGGTTTATGGAGCAGTACTTC. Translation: CASRRSGTGFMEQYF.

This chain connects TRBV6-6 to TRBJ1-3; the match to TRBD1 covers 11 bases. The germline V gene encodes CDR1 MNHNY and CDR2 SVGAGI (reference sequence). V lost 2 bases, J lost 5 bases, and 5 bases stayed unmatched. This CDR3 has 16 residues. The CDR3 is CASSYPGQGARNTIYF. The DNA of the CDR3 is TGTGCCAGCAGTTACCCCGGACAGGGGGCGAGAAACACCATATATTTT.

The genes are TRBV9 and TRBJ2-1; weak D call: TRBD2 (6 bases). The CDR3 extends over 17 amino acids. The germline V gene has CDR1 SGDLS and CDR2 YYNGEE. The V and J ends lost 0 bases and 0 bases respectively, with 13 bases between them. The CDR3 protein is CASSVDPAGTSYNEQFF. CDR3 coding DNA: TGTGCCAGCAGCGTAGATCCGGCGGGGACCTCCTACAATGAGCAGTTCTTC.

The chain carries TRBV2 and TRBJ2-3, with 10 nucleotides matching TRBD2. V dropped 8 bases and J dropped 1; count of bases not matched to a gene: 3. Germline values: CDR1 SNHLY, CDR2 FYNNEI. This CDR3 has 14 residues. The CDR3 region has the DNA TGTGCCAGCCGCCTAGCGGGAGGCACAGATACGCAGTATTTT. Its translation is CASRLAGGTDTQYF. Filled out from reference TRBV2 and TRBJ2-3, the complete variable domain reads EPEVTQTPSHQVTQMGQEVILRCVPISNHLYFYWYRQILGQKVEFLVSFYNNEISEKSEIFDDQFSVERPDGSNFTLKIRSTKLEDSAMYFCASRLAGGTDTQYFGPGTRLTVL.

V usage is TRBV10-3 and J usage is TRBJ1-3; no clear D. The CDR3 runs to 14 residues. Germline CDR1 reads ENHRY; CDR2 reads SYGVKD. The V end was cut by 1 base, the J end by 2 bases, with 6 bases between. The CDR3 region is CAISEFGAGNTIYF. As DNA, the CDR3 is TGTGCCATCAGTGAGTTCGGCGCTGGAAACACCATATATTTT.

Here the CDR3 DNA reads TGTGCCAGTAGTACGACTAGCGCGGGCGAGCAGTACTTC. Amino acid sequence: CASSTTSAGEQYF. The chain has TRBV19 and TRBJ2-7, with 8 nucleotides matching TRBD2. CDR3 length equals 13 residues. With 4 bases clipped from V and 6 bases from J, the junction kept 5 bases outside the gene matches. The V gene's germline CDR1 is LNHDA and CDR2 SQIVND (reference sequence).

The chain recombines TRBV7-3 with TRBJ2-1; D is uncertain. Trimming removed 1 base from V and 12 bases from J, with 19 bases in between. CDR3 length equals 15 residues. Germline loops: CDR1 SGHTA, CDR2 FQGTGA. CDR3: CASSLNPELSTRQFF. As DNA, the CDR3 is TGTGCCAGCAGCTTAAATCCGGAGCTATCTACAAGGCAGTTCTTC.

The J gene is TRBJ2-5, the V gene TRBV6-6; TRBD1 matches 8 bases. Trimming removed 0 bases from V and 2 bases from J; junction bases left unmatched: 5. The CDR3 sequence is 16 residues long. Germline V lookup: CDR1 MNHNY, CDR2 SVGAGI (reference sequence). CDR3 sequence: CASSYSRGTGQETQYF. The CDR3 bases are TGTGCCAGCAGTTACTCTAGAGGGACAGGACAAGAGACCCAGTACTTC.

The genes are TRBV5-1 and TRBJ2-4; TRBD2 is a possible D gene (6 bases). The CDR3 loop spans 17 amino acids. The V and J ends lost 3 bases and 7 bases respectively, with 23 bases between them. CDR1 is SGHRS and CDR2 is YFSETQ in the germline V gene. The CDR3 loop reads CASSSRGLMVGENIQYF. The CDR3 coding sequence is TGCGCCAGCAGCTCGCGGGGTCTCATGGTGGGTGAGAACATTCAGTACTTC.